This T cell receptor beta chain was profiled in a study of metastatic and nonmetastatic thyroid tumors. Study-wide context: Samples came from malignant and benign thyroid patients, and repertoires were compared across blood and tumor or nodule tissue. Findings and limits, study-wide: It was reported that TCR beta diversity was significantly higher in malignant thyroid tumors than benign nodules, in blood and tumor.

This clone was counted many times. Antigen: not known. The sample has other DNA sequences that encode this CDR3 too. Each patient came to thyroid surgery without any prior treatment (of any kind). CDR1 is DFQATT, CDR2 SNEGSKA, per germline (reference sequence). CDR3 length equals 13 residues. V lost 3 bases and J lost 4; bases outside the gene matches: 0. Authors' methods: Differences in CDR3 between clinicopathological groups were drawn on to build a classifier intended to discriminate distant-metastatic papillary thyroid cancer patients. With MiXCR, TCRdb reprocessed the PCR reads. The V and J calls, along with clone size, are taken from TCRdb and not from the paper's own processing. The sample lists around 23,000 clones, 26% seen once, with approximately 16% in the top ten.

Material for sequencing was blood. The clonotype was recovered from a male donor with papillary thyroid cancer or a benign thyroid nodule (not recorded which). Some clones in this sample may be carry-over from other donors' samples. The rearrangement links TRBV20-1 to TRBJ2-5, with 12 bases identical to TRBD2. CDR3 protein: CSARTSGRETQYF. CDR3 nucleotide sequence: TGCAGTGCTAGGACTAGCGGGAGAGAGACCCAGTACTTC.